The T cell receptor beta chain described here comes from a study of T cell changes during pregnancy in multiple sclerosis. Trimming left V 4 bases short and J 1 base short, with 7 bases between. Germline CDR1 is MNHNS and CDR2 is SASEGT. The CDR3 totals 13 residues. Method: immunoSEQ multiplex PCR; TCRdb's copy keeps in-frame clones and lacks some. Among around 75,000 clones listed, 75% to 95% were seen once. The starting material was CD4+ T cells from peripheral blood mononuclear cells, obtained in the third trimester of pregnancy. The source of this sequence is a female donor in good health, enrolled as a control in a pregnancy study. The chain couples TRBV6-1 to TRBJ1-1; no firm D call. As DNA, the CDR3 is TGTGCCAGCAGTGGTAGTAGGAACACTGAAGCTTTCTTT. Translation gives CASSGSRNTEAFF.